The clone carrying this TCR beta chain was picked up a small number of times. Its matching antigen is unknown. This sample is drawn from a study of cytomegalovirus exposure and HLA in healthy donors. Study in general: The same platform was used for the 120 or so validation repertoires as for the 666 first-cohort repertoires, as reported in a later analysis.

V lost 4 bases and J 4 bases, leaving 8 bases between the germline ends. The CDR3 runs 13 residues. Looked up from germline, CDR1 is SGDLS and CDR2 is YYNGEE. Study outcomes and limitations: Among the CMV-associated chains, three were confirmed in vitro as specific for CMV antigens. Accounts indicate the classifier identified cytomegalovirus status with strong specificity and sensitivity. Researchers catalogued around 150 TCR beta chains as cytomegalovirus-associated.

Here immunoSEQ multiplex PCR was the method, and the copy in TCRdb shows in-frame clones only, minus some. The sample includes over 100,000 clones, nearly 90% of them seen just once. V usage is TRBV9 and J usage is TRBJ1-4; D unclear. This receptor was obtained from a man aged 25 to 40 in good health and CMV-seronegative. Specimen: PBMCs. CDR3 sequence (DNA): TGTGCCAGCAGCCCGGCAGGTAATGAAAAACTGTTTTTT. Its translation is CASSPAGNEKLFF.